This T cell receptor beta chain was retrieved from a study of cytomegalovirus exposure and HLA in healthy donors. General study points: The classifier reportedly diagnosed cytomegalovirus status with high sensitivity and specificity. Specificity of a few CMV-associated chains for CMV antigens was verified in vitro. The authors listed 180 or so TCR beta chains as cytomegalovirus-associated.

The method was immunoSEQ multiplex PCR; TCRdb's version includes in-frame clones alone and lacks a portion of them. The sample has around 130,000 clones, about nine tenths seen once. As to this clone: The antigen is undetermined.

It was the roughly 110-subject validation cohort, separate from the roughly 700-subject first cohort, to which the donors belonged. Germline CDR1 SEHNR, CDR2 FQNEAQ (reference sequence). The CDR3 has 15 amino acids. The ends were cut back, 3 bases at V and 12 bases at J, with 23 bases in the middle. Specimen: PBMCs. The J gene is TRBJ2-5, the V gene TRBV7-9, with D possibly TRBD2 on 5 matching bases. The TCR was taken from a young man in good health and CMV-seronegative. CDR3 DNA: TGTGCCAGCAGCTTTCGTTGGCAGCTAGCAGAGCCTAAGTACTTC. This codes for CASSFRWQLAEPKYF.